These 27 T cell receptor beta chains were all obtained from the same sample, sequenced in a study of blood T cell repertoires in COVID-19 (dated by TCRdb to 2018 to 2021). Receptor amplification or capture employed the immunoSEQ multiplex PCR assay. Not all clones reach the TCRdb copy of this immuneACCESS table, which keeps in-frame sequences only. Checked studies attribute under half of the gap to unresolved V genes and leave the rest unexplained. The sample data list about 340,000 clones, and about 93% of these were observed just once. Around 3.3% of the sample goes to the ten largest clones. Material: peripheral blood. These receptors all come from a woman aged 18-29 years who had recovered from COVID-19.

The gene calls are TRBV6-2 or TRBV6-3 and TRBJ1-5; 12 positions agree with TRBD1. Per the germline V gene, CDR1 is MNHEY and CDR2 is SVGEGT. The CDR3 sequence is 17 residues long. After removal of 3 bases from V and 7 bases from J, the junction contained 10 bases not matched to a gene. The CDR3 protein is CASSYSGTGGAGQPQHF. Here the CDR3 DNA reads TGTGCCAGCAGTTATTCCGGGACAGGGGGCGCGGGGCAGCCCCAGCATTTT.

This clone was picked up one time. V usage is TRBV28 and J usage is TRBJ1-2; TRBD1 agrees at 8 bases. CDR3 length: 14 amino acids. After removal of 5 bases from V and 8 bases from J, the junction contained 10 bases not matched to a gene. CDR1 MDHEN and CDR2 SYDVKM come from the germline V gene. This CDR3 reads CASSVESQGAGYTF. In DNA form, the CDR3 reads TGTGCCAGCAGTGTCGAGTCCCAGGGGGCGGGCTACACCTTC.

The chain joins TRBV27 to TRBJ1-2; 7 bases are a match to TRBD1. V dropped 3 bases and J dropped 8; count of bases not matched to a gene: 6. This CDR3 is 13 amino acids long. Germline-derived CDR1 and CDR2 are MNHEY and SMNVEV (reference sequence). Written as DNA, the CDR3 is TGTGCCAGCAGTTTCAGACAGGGCCGCGGCTACACCTTC. It translates to CASSFRQGRGYTF.

The V gene is TRBV2, the J gene TRBJ2-3, with D possibly TRBD2 on 6 matching bases. The CDR3 sequence is 15 residues long. Looked up from germline, CDR1 is SNHLY and CDR2 is FYNNEI. V lost 8 bases and J 4 bases, leaving 19 bases between the germline ends. The CDR3 nucleotides read TGTGCCAGCCGGGCGCGCGGGATGTATTCAGATACGCAGTATTTT. Protein product: CASRARGMYSDTQYF.

This clone occurred once. The DNA for the CDR3 is TGCGCCAGCAGCCAAGGTCGGGGGGCAGGGAAGAACACTGAAGCTTTCTTT. Amino acid sequence: CASSQGRGAGKNTEAFF. The rearrangement joins TRBV4-1 to TRBJ1-1; a weak D match, TRBD1 (6 bases). The length of the CDR3 is 17 residues. Germline CDR1 and CDR2: MGHRA and YSYEKL. Trimming stripped 1 base from V and 1 base from J, with 16 bases between.

The genes are TRBV6-5 and TRBJ1-3; 10 bases fit TRBD1. V lost 6 bases, J lost 3 bases, and 5 bases stayed unmatched. The length of the CDR3 is 15 residues. The germline CDR1 and CDR2 sequences are MNHEY and SVGAGI. CDR3 amino acids: CASSRQGAGGNTIYF. As DNA, the CDR3 is TGTGCCAGCAGCCGACAGGGGGCTGGTGGAAACACCATATATTTT.

J is TRBJ2-3 and V is TRBV5-6; D is undetermined. CDR1 is SGHDT and CDR2 is YYEEEE in the germline V gene. Trimming stripped 2 bases from V and 2 bases from J, with 12 bases between. The CDR3 is 15 residues long. The CDR3 DNA reads as TGTGCCAGCAGCTTTGGGCTTCTTTCCACAGATACGCAGTATTTT. It is translated as CASSFGLLSTDTQYF.

The V call is TRBV10-1, the J call TRBJ2-7; 14 bases agree with TRBD2. After removal of 4 bases from V and 3 bases from J, the junction contained 5 bases not matched to a gene. Germline V gene sequence: CDR1 WNHNN, CDR2 SYGVQD (reference sequence). CDR3 length: 16 residues. The CDR3 loop is CASSGTSGRTNYEQYV. The CDR3 DNA sequence: TGCGCCAGCAGTGGGACTAGCGGGAGGACAAACTACGAGCAGTACGTC.

This clone was seen a single time. The chain recombines TRBV7-8 with TRBJ2-3, with 12 bases fitting TRBD2. Germline V CDR1 and CDR2: SGHVS, FQNEAQ. V trimming: 5 bases; J trimming: 5 bases; junction bases outside the gene matches: 5. The CDR3 spans 15 residues. Here the CDR3 DNA reads TGTGCCAGCAGCCGGGGACTAGCGGGCTTAGATACGCAGTATTTT. Amino acids: CASSRGLAGLDTQYF.

This chain links TRBV19 with TRBJ2-2; D perhaps matches TRBD1 (6 bases). The CDR3 covers 14 residues. Germline V lookup: CDR1 LNHDA, CDR2 SQIVND (reference sequence). V lost 8 bases to trimming and J lost 0 bases, with 10 bases between them. This CDR3 reads CASQRQANTGELFF. DNA of the CDR3: TGTGCCAGTCAGAGACAGGCGAACACCGGGGAGCTGTTTTTT.

The chain couples TRBV11-3 to TRBJ1-1; D not certain. The germline CDR1 and CDR2 sequences are SGHNT and YENEEA. The CDR3 is 15 amino acids. The V gene lost 7 bases and the J gene lost 0 bases, with 15 bases spanning the gap. The CDR3 here is CASTKPGSLNTEAFF. In DNA, the CDR3 is TGTGCCAGCACCAAACCGGGGTCCCTGAACACTGAAGCTTTCTTT.

This clone was recorded only once. V gene TRBV13 combines with J gene TRBJ2-2, with 8 positions matching TRBD2. The CDR3 runs to 14 residues. CDR1 and CDR2 (germline): PRHDT, FYEKMQ (reference sequence). Losses at the gene ends were 5 bases for V and 3 bases for J; bases not matched to a gene: 2. CDR3 sequence: CASSRGGYTGELFF. The CDR3 DNA reads TGTGCCAGCAGCCGCGGGGGGTACACCGGGGAGCTGTTTTTT.

The V gene is TRBV6-2 or TRBV6-3, the J gene TRBJ2-3; no firm D call. The CDR3 length is 16 residues. The V gene lost 2 bases and the J gene lost 9 bases, with 21 bases spanning the gap. CDR1 and CDR2 (germline): MNHEY, SVGEGT. The CDR3: CASSYGPIKVYRTQYF. CDR3 DNA: TGTGCCAGCAGTTACGGGCCCATCAAGGTTTATCGAACGCAGTATTTT.

The V gene is TRBV3-1 (or the pseudogene TRBV3-2), the J gene TRBJ2-7; D perhaps matches TRBD1 (6 bases). The length of the CDR3 is 16 residues. Germline V gene data show CDR1 as LGHDT and CDR2 as YNNKEL (reference sequence). V shed 4 bases and J shed 4 bases, with 20 bases lying between them. CDR3 sequence (DNA): TGTGCCAGCAGCCCCGGACCAGGGGCCGAAATTTACGAGCAGTACGTC. It encodes CASSPGPGAEIYEQYV.

This rearrangement joins TRBV5-4 to TRBJ2-2, with D unresolved. The germline V gene has CDR1 SGHNT and CDR2 YYREEE (reference sequence). V lost 3 bases and J 1 base, leaving 10 bases between the germline ends. CDR3 size: 15 residues. In DNA, the CDR3 is TGTGCCAGCAGCTCCCGTACGGGGAACACCGGGGAGCTGTTTTTT. It encodes CASSSRTGNTGELFF.

This clone came up a few times. The chain is built from TRBV20-1 and TRBJ1-1; the D is unclear. The germline V gene encodes CDR1 DFQATT and CDR2 SNEGSKA (reference sequence). The CDR3 length is 11 residues. Trimming took off 7 bases at V and 0 bases at J, with 6 bases between the two ends. Written as DNA, the CDR3 is TGCAGTGGAGCAATGAACACTGAAGCTTTCTTT. This codes for CSGAMNTEAFF.

V usage is TRBV11-3 and J usage is TRBJ1-1, with TRBD1 matching 8 bases. CDR1 is SGHNT, CDR2 YENEEA, per germline. The CDR3 has 13 residues. The ends lost 3 bases at V and 11 bases at J; junction bases unmatched: 8. In DNA, the CDR3 is TGTGCCAGCAGCTTCAGGGGGCCCGTTGGGGCTTTCTTT. Translation gives CASSFRGPVGAFF.

J is TRBJ2-7 and V is TRBV6-2 or TRBV6-3; 8 nucleotides line up with TRBD2. The CDR3 contains 16 residues. CDR1 is MNHEY, CDR2 SVGEGT, per germline. V trimming: 2 bases; J trimming: 2 bases; junction bases outside the gene matches: 8. As DNA, the CDR3 is TGTGCCAGCAGTTACGGTCGCGGGGGGAATACCTACGAGCAGTACGTC. Protein product: CASSYGRGGNTYEQYV.

The chain links TRBV27 to TRBJ1-5, with D possibly being TRBD1 (5 bases). Germline V gene data show CDR1 as MNHEY and CDR2 as SMNVEV (reference sequence). The CDR3 has 16 amino acids. Trimming removed 2 bases at V and 0 bases at J, with 11 bases between. CDR3 loop: CASSLLQVYSNQPQHF. CDR3 coding DNA: TGTGCCAGCAGTTTACTACAGGTCTATAGCAATCAGCCCCAGCATTTT.

This sequence joins TRBV27 and TRBJ1-2; D is unresolved. This CDR3 is built from 14 residues. Trimming took off 2 bases at V and 8 bases at J, with 15 bases between the two ends. In germline, CDR1 is MNHEY, CDR2 SMNVEV (reference sequence). CDR3 amino acids: CASSLQGRGQGYTF. CDR3 coding DNA: TGTGCCAGCAGTTTACAAGGACGAGGGCAGGGCTACACCTTC.

This chain links TRBV6-1 with TRBJ2-7; possible D gene TRBD2, 5 bases. V dropped 0 bases and J dropped 4 bases, with 13 bases sitting between them. The germline V gene has CDR1 MNHNS and CDR2 SASEGT. The CDR3 sequence is 15 residues long. The CDR3 DNA follows: TGTGCCAGCAGTGAAGCGCCCTTCCGGACTTACGAGCAGTACGTC. Amino acids: CASSEAPFRTYEQYV.

The chain links TRBV7-2 to TRBJ2-3; 10 positions agree with TRBD2. The J segment lost 3 bases and the V segment lost 1 base, leaving 4 bases of the junction unmatched. The CDR3 is 16 amino acids. Germline V CDR1 and CDR2: SGHTA, FQGNSA. CDR3 sequence (DNA): TGTGCCAGCAGCTTAGAGCGGGAGGGCCTAACAGATACGCAGTATTTT. It is translated as CASSLEREGLTDTQYF.

The gene calls are TRBV19 and TRBJ1-1; 11 bases are shared with TRBD1. CDR3 length: 14 residues. V dropped 5 bases and J dropped 6; count of bases not matched to a gene: 5. Germline assignment: CDR1 LNHDA and CDR2 SQIVND (reference sequence). CDR3 DNA: TGTGCCAGTAGTGTACCGGGACAGGGGGCTGAAGCTTTCTTT. Translated, it gives CASSVPGQGAEAFF. The full variable domain, in which reference TRBV19 and TRBJ1-1 provide the parts outside the CDR3, is DGGITQSPKYLFRKEGQNVTLSCEQNLNHDAMYWYRQDPGQGLRLIYYSQIVNDFQKGDIAEGYSVSREKKESFPLTVTSAQKNPTAFYLCASSVPGQGAEAFFGQGTRLTVV.

The chain recombines TRBV7-9 with TRBJ2-1; TRBD2 matches at 13 bases. The trim removed 1 base at V and 6 bases at J, leaving 12 bases unmatched. CDR3 length: 19 residues. The germline CDR1 and CDR2 sequences are SEHNR and FQNEAQ (reference sequence). This CDR3 reads CASSLGGRTSGSRANEQFF. The CDR3, as DNA: TGTGCCAGCAGCTTAGGGGGTCGGACTAGCGGGAGCCGGGCCAATGAGCAGTTCTTC.

The V gene is TRBV4-3, the J gene TRBJ2-3, with 9 positions matching TRBD2. Germline V gene lookup returns CDR1 LGHNA and CDR2 YSLEER. This CDR3 spans 16 amino acids. V lost 3 bases and J lost 4; bases outside the gene matches: 8. The CDR3 nucleotides read TGCGCCAGCAGCCAGCTAGCGGGATCTAGCTCAGATACGCAGTATTTT. This translates into CASSQLAGSSSDTQYF.

The J gene is TRBJ2-1, the V gene TRBV9; 12 bases align to TRBD2. This CDR3 spans 20 amino acids. CDR1 is SGDLS and CDR2 is YYNGEE in the germline V gene. The J segment lost 4 bases and the V segment lost 3 bases, leaving 17 bases of the junction unmatched. CDR3 sequence: CASSAGGLAGTHYLYNEQFF. As DNA, the CDR3 is TGTGCCAGCAGCGCCGGCGGACTAGCGGGAACCCATTACCTGTACAATGAGCAGTTCTTC.

The CDR3 nucleotides are TGCGCCAGCAGCTCGGTGGACACTGAAGCTTTCTTT. Protein: CASSSVDTEAFF. The chain carries TRBV5-1 and TRBJ1-1, with no clear D. CDR3 length equals 12 residues. V was clipped by 3 bases and J by 3 bases, with 6 bases between them. The V gene's germline CDR1 is SGHRS and CDR2 YFSETQ.